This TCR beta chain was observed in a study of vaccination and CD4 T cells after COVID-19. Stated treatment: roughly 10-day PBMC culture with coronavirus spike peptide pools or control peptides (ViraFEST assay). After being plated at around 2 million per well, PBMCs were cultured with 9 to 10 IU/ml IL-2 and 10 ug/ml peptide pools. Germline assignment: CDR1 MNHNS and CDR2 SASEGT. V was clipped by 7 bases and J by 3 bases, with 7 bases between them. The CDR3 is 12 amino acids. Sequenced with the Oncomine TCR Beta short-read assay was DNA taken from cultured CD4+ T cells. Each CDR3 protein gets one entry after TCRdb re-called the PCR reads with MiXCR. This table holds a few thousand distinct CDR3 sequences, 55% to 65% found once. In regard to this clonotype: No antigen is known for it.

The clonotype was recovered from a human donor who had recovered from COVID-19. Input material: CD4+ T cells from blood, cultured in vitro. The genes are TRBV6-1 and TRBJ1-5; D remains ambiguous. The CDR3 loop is CASMNPNQPQHF. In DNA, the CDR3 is TGTGCCAGCATGAATCCCAATCAGCCCCAGCATTTT.